This TCR beta chain was retrieved from a study of blood T cells in healthy people across ages. Primed by a sample-barcoded 5' primer and a J-beta primer mix, a second PCR proceeded for 7 to 11 cycles. TCRdb re-called the 5' RACE reads through MiXCR, storing one row per CDR3 protein. The sample has approximately 1,000,000 distinct CDR3 sequences, roughly two fifths seen once. Extraction of total RNA produced a minimum of 5 micrograms from each sample. This CDR3 has 16 residues. Per the germline V gene, CDR1 is LGHDT and CDR2 is YNNKEL (reference sequence). The J segment lost 0 bases and the V segment lost 3 bases, leaving 7 bases of the junction unmatched.

This TCR was sampled from a man between 18 and 35 years old in good health. Input material: blood. This chain links TRBV3-1 with TRBJ1-1, with TRBD1 matching 7 bases. In DNA, the CDR3 is TGTGCCAGCAGCCATGCCTGGACAGGCCTGAACACTGAAGCTTTCTTT. Amino acids: CASSHAWTGLNTEAFF.